A selection of T cell receptor beta chains follows, all from one sample in a study of cytomegalovirus exposure and HLA in healthy donors. Data came from immunoSEQ multiplex PCR; TCRdb stores just in-frame clones and leaves some out. The sample yields under 250,000 clones, more than 75% seen once. The sample taken for sequencing was PBMCs. All receptors derive from a male donor in good health and CMV-seronegative. Both conserved end residues are part of each CDR3. D genes are given only for firm matches. Some rows have no size entry. The others give once, few or many, or a class for an expanded clone.

D gene: .; J gene: TRBJ1-4; clone size: few; V gene: TRBV25-1; CDR3 DNA: TGTGCCAGCAGTGAAATCGGGGGGGCGCGAGAAAAACTGTTTTTT; CDR3 protein: CASSEIGGAREKLFF
D gene: .; J gene: TRBJ2-1; clone size: .; V gene: TRBV6-6; CDR3 DNA: TGTGCCAGCAGTTACTCTGGCACCTACAATGAGCAGTTCTTC; CDR3 protein: CASSYSGTYNEQFF
D gene: TRBD1; J gene: TRBJ2-1; clone size: .; V gene: TRBV18; CDR3 DNA: TGTGCCAGCTCACCCGGCTGGTCGGCAGGGGGATACAATGAGCAGTTCTTC; CDR3 protein: CASSPGWSAGGYNEQFF
D gene: TRBD2; J gene: TRBJ2-2; clone size: .; V gene: TRBV5-8; CDR3 DNA: TGTGCCAGCAGTCTAGCGGGTTGGAACACCGGGGAGCTGTTTTTT; CDR3 protein: CASSLAGWNTGELFF
D gene: .; J gene: TRBJ2-3; clone size: .; V gene: TRBV2; CDR3 DNA: TGTGCCAGCATAAGCGGCCTCATCCCCACAGATACGCAGTATTTT; CDR3 protein: CASISGLIPTDTQYF
D gene: TRBD1; J gene: TRBJ2-1; clone size: .; V gene: TRBV19; CDR3 DNA: TGTGCCAGTAGGAAGGGGACAGGGGGGAAGAATGAGCAGTTCTTC; CDR3 protein: CASRKGTGGKNEQFF
D gene: TRBD1; J gene: TRBJ1-1; clone size: .; V gene: TRBV5-1; CDR3 DNA: TGCGCCAGCAGCCCCGGACAGGGTCGGTCCTTACCTTTCTTT; CDR3 protein: CASSPGQGRSLPFF
D gene: .; J gene: TRBJ2-1; clone size: .; V gene: TRBV19; CDR3 DNA: TGTGGCAGTAACGCTGGTGGGACACCCAGCCCCAATGAGCAGTTCTTC; CDR3 protein: CGSNAGGTPSPNEQFF
D gene: TRBD2; J gene: TRBJ2-5; clone size: .; V gene: TRBV10-3; CDR3 DNA: TGTGCCATCAGCCTCGGACTAGCTGAGACCCAGTACTTC; CDR3 protein: CAISLGLAETQYF
D gene: .; J gene: TRBJ2-3; clone size: few; V gene: TRBV27; CDR3 DNA: TGTGCCAGCAGTTCGGACGGACTTAGCACAGATACGCAGTATTTT; CDR3 protein: CASSSDGLSTDTQYF
D gene: .; J gene: TRBJ1-5; clone size: .; V gene: TRBV19; CDR3 DNA: TGTGCCAGTAGTATTATTCAGGGTCGGGATCAGCCCCAGCATTTT; CDR3 protein: CASSIIQGRDQPQHF
D gene: .; J gene: TRBJ1-3; clone size: .; V gene: TRBV6-1; CDR3 DNA: TGTGCCAGCAGTGAAGCTATTGGCCCCTCTGGAAACACCATATATTTT; CDR3 protein: CASSEAIGPSGNTIYF
D gene: .; J gene: TRBJ2-2; clone size: .; V gene: TRBV6-4; CDR3 DNA: TGTGCCAGCAGGGGAGCGAACACCGGGGAGCTGTTTTTT; CDR3 protein: CASRGANTGELFF
D gene: TRBD2; J gene: TRBJ2-1; clone size: .; V gene: TRBV11-3; CDR3 DNA: TGTGCCAGCAGCTTTTTAGCGGGAGGGCCGGATGAGCAGTTCTTC; CDR3 protein: CASSFLAGGPDEQFF
D gene: .; J gene: TRBJ1-6; clone size: .; V gene: TRBV30; CDR3 DNA: TGTGCCTGGAGTGTACTAGGGACTACAAATTCCCCCCTCCACTTT; CDR3 protein: CAWSVLGTTNSPLHF
D gene: TRBD1; J gene: TRBJ2-7; clone size: .; V gene: TRBV6-1; CDR3 DNA: TGTGCCAGCGAGGGACAGGGTCTCTACGAGCAGTACTTC; CDR3 protein: CASEGQGLYEQYF
D gene: .; J gene: TRBJ2-3; clone size: .; V gene: TRBV5-1; CDR3 DNA: TGCGCCAGCAGCTCAACTAGGGGCACAGATACGCAGTATTTT; CDR3 protein: CASSSTRGTDTQYF
D gene: TRBD1; J gene: TRBJ1-5; clone size: .; V gene: TRBV28; CDR3 DNA: TGTGCCAGCAGTTCGTACAGGGGAGCCAATCAGCCCCAGCATTTT; CDR3 protein: CASSSYRGANQPQHF
D gene: .; J gene: TRBJ2-7; clone size: .; V gene: TRBV7-9; CDR3 DNA: TGTTCCAGCAGCTTAGCGAACAGGCTCCACGAGCAGTACTTC; CDR3 protein: CSSSLANRLHEQYF
D gene: TRBD1; J gene: TRBJ2-7; clone size: many; V gene: TRBV7-7; CDR3 DNA: TGTGCTAGCAGCCCAGGCACAGGGGCTCATTACGAGCAGTACTTC; CDR3 protein: CASSPGTGAHYEQYF
D gene: .; J gene: TRBJ2-2; clone size: once; V gene: TRBV28; CDR3 DNA: TGTGCCAGCAAATCAGGGGGGACCGGGGAGCTGTTTTTT; CDR3 protein: CASKSGGTGELFF
D gene: TRBD2; J gene: TRBJ2-2; clone size: .; V gene: TRBV18; CDR3 DNA: TGTGCCAGCTCACCAAGACTAGCGGAGAACACCGGGGAGCTGTTTTTT; CDR3 protein: CASSPRLAENTGELFF
D gene: TRBD1; J gene: TRBJ2-5; clone size: .; V gene: TRBV11-2; CDR3 DNA: TGTGCCAGCAGCCCCGGACAGGGGGTAGAGACCCAGTACTTC; CDR3 protein: CASSPGQGVETQYF
D gene: .; J gene: TRBJ1-2; clone size: once; V gene: TRBV27; CDR3 DNA: TGTGCCAGCAGTTTATGGCAGGGTTATGGCTACACCTTC; CDR3 protein: CASSLWQGYGYTF
D gene: .; J gene: TRBJ1-1; clone size: .; V gene: TRBV30; CDR3 DNA: TGTGCCTGGAGTGCGATGGGGCTGGTGAGGAACACTGAAGCTTTCTTT; CDR3 protein: CAWSAMGLVRNTEAFF
D gene: TRBD2; J gene: TRBJ2-1; clone size: .; V gene: TRBV7-3; CDR3 DNA: TGTGCCAGCAGCCTTATAGGAGCGGGAGGTTACAATGAGCAGTTCTTC; CDR3 protein: CASSLIGAGGYNEQFF
D gene: TRBD1; J gene: TRBJ2-7; clone size: .; V gene: TRBV5-1; CDR3 DNA: TGCGCCAGCAGCTTGGCTGGGACAGGGGGATACGAGCAGTACTTC; CDR3 protein: CASSLAGTGGYEQYF
D gene: .; J gene: TRBJ1-1; clone size: .; V gene: TRBV7-3; CDR3 DNA: TGTGCCAGCAGCTTAACCGGGGATACTGAAGCTTTCTTT; CDR3 protein: CASSLTGDTEAFF
D gene: TRBD1; J gene: TRBJ1-2; clone size: .; V gene: TRBV19; CDR3 DNA: TGTGCCAGTAGTTTTTCCCTCGGGACAGCCTATGGCTACACCTTC; CDR3 protein: CASSFSLGTAYGYTF
D gene: .; J gene: TRBJ1-2; clone size: .; V gene: TRBV5-4; CDR3 DNA: TGTGCCAGCAGCCTGCGAGGGGGTTATAACTATGGCTACACCTTC; CDR3 protein: CASSLRGGYNYGYTF
D gene: TRBD2; J gene: TRBJ2-3; clone size: .; V gene: TRBV2; CDR3 DNA: TGTGCCAGCAGTGGGTACGGCGGGAGAGGAGCAGATACGCAGTATTTT; CDR3 protein: CASSGYGGRGADTQYF
D gene: .; J gene: TRBJ1-6; clone size: once; V gene: TRBV2; CDR3 DNA: TGTGCCAGCAGTTGGGACACGTTATCACCCCTCCACTTT; CDR3 protein: CASSWDTLSPLHF
D gene: TRBD1; J gene: TRBJ1-5; clone size: .; V gene: TRBV29-1; CDR3 DNA: TGCAGCGTGATGACAGGGGGCAGCAATCAGCCCCAGCATTTT; CDR3 protein: CSVMTGGSNQPQHF
D gene: TRBD1; J gene: TRBJ1-2; clone size: few; V gene: TRBV6-6; CDR3 DNA: TGTGCCAGCAGGGGGGACAGGGATAACTATGGCTACACCTTC; CDR3 protein: CASRGDRDNYGYTF
D gene: TRBD2; J gene: TRBJ2-7; clone size: .; V gene: TRBV27; CDR3 DNA: TGTGCCAGCAGTTTAATGGGCGGGGGGGGGCAGTACTTC; CDR3 protein: CASSLMGGGGQYF
D gene: .; J gene: TRBJ2-7; clone size: .; V gene: TRBV28; CDR3 DNA: TGTGCCAGCAGTTTTTTGAGGGTCCCCTCCTACGAGCAGTACTTC; CDR3 protein: CASSFLRVPSYEQYF
D gene: TRBD2; J gene: TRBJ2-1; clone size: .; V gene: TRBV19; CDR3 DNA: TGTGCCAGTAGTTCGTCTAGCGGGAGGCCGGATGAGCAGTTCTTC; CDR3 protein: CASSSSSGRPDEQFF
D gene: .; J gene: TRBJ2-3; clone size: .; V gene: TRBV4-1; CDR3 DNA: TGCGCCAGCAGCCAAGAACAGATTTCTAGCACAGATACGCAGTATTTT; CDR3 protein: CASSQEQISSTDTQYF
D gene: .; J gene: TRBJ1-5; clone size: many; V gene: TRBV28; CDR3 DNA: TGTGCCAGCAGTTTTCAGGCAGGGGACAATCAGCCCCAGCATTTT; CDR3 protein: CASSFQAGDNQPQHF
D gene: .; J gene: TRBJ1-2; clone size: .; V gene: TRBV14; CDR3 DNA: TGTGCCAGCAGCCATGGGGGGGACTATGGCTACACCTTC; CDR3 protein: CASSHGGDYGYTF
D gene: .; J gene: TRBJ2-6; clone size: .; V gene: TRBV5-1; CDR3 DNA: TGCGCCAGCAGCCCTTCGATCGGGAGAACCTCTGCGGCCAACGTCCTGACTTTC; CDR3 protein: CASSPSIGRTSAANVLTF